These T cell receptor beta chains were read from a single sample in a study of shared clonotypes between healthy human individuals. This table comes from immunoSEQ multiplex PCR, and its TCRdb copy is limited to in-frame clones, with some not included. This sample has approximately 1.1 million clones, with around three quarters found just once. Sequenced sample: memory CD4+ T cells from PBMCs. These receptors originate from a man aged 18 to 29 in good health. Some clones in this sample may be carry-over from other donors' samples. The CDR3 runs from the conserved cysteine through the conserved F or W. A D gene is named only where the DNA matches it firmly. Size values are once, few and many counts, or a class for expanded clones, and some rows have none.

v_gene: TRBV6-5; j_gene: TRBJ1-5; d_gene: NA; abundance: NA; CDR3nt: TGTGCCAGCAGACGTTCCCAGGGCGATCAGCCCCAGCATTTT; CDR3aa: CASRRSQGDQPQHF
v_gene: TRBV7-8; j_gene: TRBJ1-2; d_gene: NA; abundance: NA; CDR3nt: TGTGCCAGCAGCTTAGGACCGTCGGCGGGCTATGGCTACACCTTC; CDR3aa: CASSLGPSAGYGYTF
v_gene: TRBV5-1; j_gene: TRBJ1-5; d_gene: TRBD1; abundance: NA; CDR3nt: TGCGCCAGCAGCTTTGGGACAGCAAATCAGCCCCAGCATTTT; CDR3aa: CASSFGTANQPQHF
v_gene: TRBV2; j_gene: TRBJ1-1; d_gene: TRBD1; abundance: NA; CDR3nt: TGTGCCAGCAGTGGGATAGGGACAGTGAAGGCTTTCTTT; CDR3aa: CASSGIGTVKAFF
v_gene: TRBV12-5; j_gene: TRBJ2-7; d_gene: NA; abundance: NA; CDR3nt: TGTGCTAGTGAACCCCCCCCCGTGACCGGGCCGTGCTTATACGAGCAGTACTTC; CDR3aa: CASEPPPVTGPCLYEQYF
v_gene: TRBV9; j_gene: TRBJ2-7; d_gene: NA; abundance: NA; CDR3nt: TGTGCCAGCAGCCCCAGAACCGGGACGGCGACCCACGAGCAGTACTTC; CDR3aa: CASSPRTGTATHEQYF
v_gene: TRBV4-1; j_gene: TRBJ2-3; d_gene: NA; abundance: NA; CDR3nt: TGCGCCAGCAGCCAACGACTGGGATCCACAGATACGCAGTATTTT; CDR3aa: CASSQRLGSTDTQYF
v_gene: TRBV30; j_gene: TRBJ2-7; d_gene: NA; abundance: NA; CDR3nt: TGTGCCTGGAGTACAGGGTCAGCCTACGAGCAGTACTTC; CDR3aa: CAWSTGSAYEQYF
v_gene: TRBV27; j_gene: TRBJ1-2; d_gene: NA; abundance: NA; CDR3nt: TGTGCCAGCAGTCCGGCTGGGGTTTTGGGCTATGGCTACACCTTC; CDR3aa: CASSPAGVLGYGYTF
v_gene: TRBV27; j_gene: TRBJ2-7; d_gene: NA; abundance: NA; CDR3nt: TGTGCCAGCAGTGGGGACCGGGCCTACGAGCAGTACTTC; CDR3aa: CASSGDRAYEQYF
v_gene: TRBV7-7; j_gene: TRBJ2-5; d_gene: TRBD2; abundance: NA; CDR3nt: TGTGCCAGCAGCTTAGTATCCGGGGGGGAGACCCAGTACTTC; CDR3aa: CASSLVSGGETQYF
v_gene: TRBV11-2; j_gene: TRBJ1-1; d_gene: NA; abundance: NA; CDR3nt: TGTGCCAGCAGCTTGGGAGGGTGGCAGAACACTGAAGCTTTCTTT; CDR3aa: CASSLGGWQNTEAFF
v_gene: TRBV4-3; j_gene: TRBJ2-3; d_gene: TRBD2; abundance: NA; CDR3nt: TGCGCCAGCAGCCAAGGCGCGGGACTAGCGGCAGATACGCAGTATTTT; CDR3aa: CASSQGAGLAADTQYF
v_gene: TRBV4-3; j_gene: TRBJ2-3; d_gene: TRBD2; abundance: few; CDR3nt: TGCGCCAGCAGCCACGGCCGGGCTAGCGGGAGCACAGATACGCAGTATTTT; CDR3aa: CASSHGRASGSTDTQYF
v_gene: TRBV21-1; j_gene: TRBJ2-4; d_gene: NA; abundance: NA; CDR3nt: TGTGCCAGCAGCAAAAATGCGTGGAACAGGTTGTTAGCCAAAAACATTCAGTACTTC; CDR3aa: CASSKNAWNRLLAKNIQYF
v_gene: TRBV4-1; j_gene: TRBJ2-7; d_gene: NA; abundance: NA; CDR3nt: TGTGCCAGCAGCCCGTGGGTACGAACAAGATACGAGCAGTACTTC; CDR3aa: CASSPWVRTRYEQYF
v_gene: TRBV6-5; j_gene: TRBJ2-7; d_gene: TRBD2; abundance: many; CDR3nt: TGTGCCACCAGGTTCACTAGCGGGAGCTACGAGCAGTACTTC; CDR3aa: CATRFTSGSYEQYF
v_gene: TRBV28; j_gene: TRBJ1-1; d_gene: NA; abundance: NA; CDR3nt: TGTGCCAGCACCCCGTGGCAGATGAACACTGAAGCTTTCTTT; CDR3aa: CASTPWQMNTEAFF
v_gene: TRBV5-6; j_gene: TRBJ2-5; d_gene: NA; abundance: NA; CDR3nt: TGTGCCAGCACCCTCCGTGGACTCGGGACCCAGTACTTC; CDR3aa: CASTLRGLGTQYF
v_gene: TRBV4-3; j_gene: TRBJ2-5; d_gene: NA; abundance: NA; CDR3nt: TGCGCCAGCAGCCAATACGCAGAGCAAGAGACCCAGTACTTC; CDR3aa: CASSQYAEQETQYF
v_gene: TRBV7-2; j_gene: TRBJ1-2; d_gene: TRBD1; abundance: NA; CDR3nt: TGTGCCAGCAGCCTACGACAGGGGGCGAGGGACTATGGCTACACCTTC; CDR3aa: CASSLRQGARDYGYTF
v_gene: TRBV7-8; j_gene: TRBJ2-1; d_gene: TRBD2; abundance: NA; CDR3nt: TGTGCCAGTAGACTAGCGGGCTACAATGAGCAGTTCTTC; CDR3aa: CASRLAGYNEQFF
v_gene: TRBV10-3; j_gene: TRBJ2-4; d_gene: NA; abundance: few; CDR3nt: TGTGCCATCAAACTAGCTCACCAACGAGTCTTCCTCATCTACTTC; CDR3aa: CAIKLAHQRVFLIYF
v_gene: TRBV28; j_gene: TRBJ1-5; d_gene: NA; abundance: few; CDR3nt: TGTGCCAGCAGCCCCATGGTGCTCTATAGCAATCAGCCCCAGCATTTT; CDR3aa: CASSPMVLYSNQPQHF
v_gene: TRBV5-1; j_gene: TRBJ2-5; d_gene: TRBD1; abundance: NA; CDR3nt: TGCGCCAGCAGCTTGTTCGGACAGGGCCAAGAGACCCAGTACTTC; CDR3aa: CASSLFGQGQETQYF
v_gene: TRBV20-1; j_gene: TRBJ2-3; d_gene: NA; abundance: NA; CDR3nt: TGCAGTGCTAGCCGGGACCTCGGGTATTTT; CDR3aa: CSASRDLGYF
v_gene: TRBV28; j_gene: TRBJ1-2; d_gene: NA; abundance: NA; CDR3nt: TGTGCCAGCAGTCCCCCGCGGGGTTACGGCTACACCTTC; CDR3aa: CASSPPRGYGYTF
v_gene: TRBV7-9; j_gene: TRBJ1-1; d_gene: NA; abundance: once; CDR3nt: TGTGCCAGCAGCTCGAGCGTGTGGTCCACTGAAGCTTTCTTT; CDR3aa: CASSSSVWSTEAFF
v_gene: TRBV5-1; j_gene: TRBJ2-2; d_gene: TRBD2; abundance: few; CDR3nt: TGCGCCAGCAGCGTTAGCGGGATAAGCACCGGGGAGCTGTTTTTT; CDR3aa: CASSVSGISTGELFF
v_gene: TRBV7-3; j_gene: TRBJ2-2; d_gene: TRBD1; abundance: NA; CDR3nt: TGTGCCAGCAGCTCGGTACAGGGGGTCACCGGGGAGCTGTTTTTT; CDR3aa: CASSSVQGVTGELFF
v_gene: TRBV6-1; j_gene: TRBJ2-3; d_gene: NA; abundance: NA; CDR3nt: TGTGCCAGCAGTGAATTCTGGATGGACGCAGATACGCAGTATTTT; CDR3aa: CASSEFWMDADTQYF
v_gene: TRBV25-1; j_gene: TRBJ1-6; d_gene: NA; abundance: NA; CDR3nt: TGTGCCAGCAGGGATGACACTTCAAAGAATTCACCCCTCCACTTT; CDR3aa: CASRDDTSKNSPLHF
v_gene: TRBV30; j_gene: TRBJ2-2; d_gene: TRBD2; abundance: NA; CDR3nt: TGTGCCTGGAGTGTTTGGGGGAGGGCCACCGGGGAGCTGTTTTTT; CDR3aa: CAWSVWGRATGELFF
v_gene: TRBV28; j_gene: TRBJ2-5; d_gene: TRBD2; abundance: NA; CDR3nt: TGTGCCAGCCGGACTGGGAAACTAGCGGAAGAGACCCAGTACTTC; CDR3aa: CASRTGKLAEETQYF
v_gene: TRBV28; j_gene: TRBJ2-1; d_gene: NA; abundance: NA; CDR3nt: TGTGCCAGCGCACACCTTTCCTCCACCCGGGAGCAGTTCTTC; CDR3aa: CASAHLSSTREQFF
v_gene: TRBV9; j_gene: TRBJ2-1; d_gene: TRBD2; abundance: NA; CDR3nt: TGTGCCAGCACCCAACCGATGGGGACTAGCGGGAGGACCACAAATGAGCAGTTCTTC; CDR3aa: CASTQPMGTSGRTTNEQFF
v_gene: TRBV14; j_gene: TRBJ2-7; d_gene: TRBD2; abundance: NA; CDR3nt: TGTGCCAGCAGCCCTGGGACTAGCGCGCACTACGAGCAGTACTTC; CDR3aa: CASSPGTSAHYEQYF
v_gene: TRBV27; j_gene: TRBJ1-5; d_gene: TRBD1; abundance: NA; CDR3nt: TGTGCCAGCAGTCTGAACAGGGGGCAACAGCCCCAGCATTTT; CDR3aa: CASSLNRGQQPQHF
v_gene: TRBV5-4; j_gene: TRBJ1-2; d_gene: NA; abundance: many; CDR3nt: TGTGCCAGCAGGTCCAGGGAGGTATTGTACTACACCTTC; CDR3aa: CASRSREVLYYTF
v_gene: TRBV10-3; j_gene: TRBJ2-7; d_gene: NA; abundance: NA; CDR3nt: TGTGCCATCAGTGAGTCTTGGGGGAGCTCCTACGAGCAGTACTTC; CDR3aa: CAISESWGSSYEQYF
v_gene: TRBV28; j_gene: TRBJ1-4; d_gene: NA; abundance: NA; CDR3nt: TGTGCCAGCAGTTCCCCGGCCGTGACGGTAAAACTGTTTTTT; CDR3aa: CASSSPAVTVKLFF
v_gene: TRBV14; j_gene: TRBJ1-1; d_gene: NA; abundance: NA; CDR3nt: TGTGCCAGCAGCCGGAACCTCCCGGGGACCGAAGCTTTCTTT; CDR3aa: CASSRNLPGTEAFF
v_gene: TRBV4-2; j_gene: TRBJ1-2; d_gene: NA; abundance: once; CDR3nt: TGTGCCAGCAGCCAAGACGGCAGCGACTATGGCTACACCTTC; CDR3aa: CASSQDGSDYGYTF
v_gene: TRBV7-9; j_gene: TRBJ1-1; d_gene: TRBD1; abundance: NA; CDR3nt: TGTGCCAGCAGCTTACTGCGACAGGGGGGGACTGAAGCTTTCTTT; CDR3aa: CASSLLRQGGTEAFF
v_gene: TRBV11-1; j_gene: TRBJ2-3; d_gene: TRBD1; abundance: NA; CDR3nt: TGTGCCAGCAGCGCACACAGGGGGCAGTCCTGGGATACGCAGTATTTT; CDR3aa: CASSAHRGQSWDTQYF
v_gene: TRBV7-2; j_gene: TRBJ2-7; d_gene: NA; abundance: once; CDR3nt: TGTGCCAGCAGCTCGACACCTTACGAGCAGTACTTC; CDR3aa: CASSSTPYEQYF
v_gene: TRBV9; j_gene: TRBJ2-1; d_gene: TRBD2; abundance: NA; CDR3nt: TGTGCCAGCAGCTCTAGCGGGAGGGCCAATAATGAGCAGTTCTTC; CDR3aa: CASSSSGRANNEQFF
v_gene: TRBV2; j_gene: TRBJ1-5; d_gene: TRBD1; abundance: NA; CDR3nt: TGTGCCAGCAGACCTACAGGGGAAGGCCAGCCCCAGCATTTT; CDR3aa: CASRPTGEGQPQHF